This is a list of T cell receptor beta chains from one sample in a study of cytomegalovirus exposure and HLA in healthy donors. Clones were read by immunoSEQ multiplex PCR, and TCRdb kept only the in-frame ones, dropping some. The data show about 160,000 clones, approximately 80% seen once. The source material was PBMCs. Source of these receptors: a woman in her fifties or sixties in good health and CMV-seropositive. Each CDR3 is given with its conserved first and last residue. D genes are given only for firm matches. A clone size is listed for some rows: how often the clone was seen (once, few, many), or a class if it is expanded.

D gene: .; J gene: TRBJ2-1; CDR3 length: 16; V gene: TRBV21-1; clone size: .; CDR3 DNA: TGTGCCAGCAGCACCCCCGGGGGGGCCCCCGGGGATGAGCAGTTCTTC; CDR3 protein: CASSTPGGAPGDEQFF
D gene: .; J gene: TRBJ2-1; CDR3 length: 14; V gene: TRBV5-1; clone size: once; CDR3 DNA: TGCGCCAGCAGCTTGGAGAGGTCGGGACTTCGGCAGTTCTTC; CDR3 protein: CASSLERSGLRQFF
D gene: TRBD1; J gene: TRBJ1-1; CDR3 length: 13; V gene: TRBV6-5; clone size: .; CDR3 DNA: TGTGCCAGCGGATGGGACAGGTGGACTGAAGCTTTCTTT; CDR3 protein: CASGWDRWTEAFF
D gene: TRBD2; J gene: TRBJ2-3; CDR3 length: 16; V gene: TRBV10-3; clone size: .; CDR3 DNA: TGTGCCATCAGTCCTGGGGGGACTAGAGGTACAGATACGCAGTATTTT; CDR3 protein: CAISPGGTRGTDTQYF
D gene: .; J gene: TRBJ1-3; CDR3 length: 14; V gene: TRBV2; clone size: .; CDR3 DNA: TGTGCCAGCAGTGAGGGAGGGTTCGGAAACACCATATATTTT; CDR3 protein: CASSEGGFGNTIYF
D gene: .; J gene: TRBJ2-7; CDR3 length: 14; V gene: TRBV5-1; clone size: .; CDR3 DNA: TGCGCCAGCAGCTTGGTGTCTTATACCTACGAGCAGTACTTC; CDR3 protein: CASSLVSYTYEQYF
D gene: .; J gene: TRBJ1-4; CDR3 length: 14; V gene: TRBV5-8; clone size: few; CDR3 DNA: TGTGCCAGCAGCTTGAGGGGGAGAAATGAAAAACTGTTTTTT; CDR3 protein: CASSLRGRNEKLFF
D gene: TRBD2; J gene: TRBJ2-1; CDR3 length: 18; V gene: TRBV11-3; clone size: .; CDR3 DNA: TGTGCCAGCAGCTTGGGGCTAGCGGGGGGGTTGGAGTACAATGAGCAGTTCTTC; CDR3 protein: CASSLGLAGGLEYNEQFF
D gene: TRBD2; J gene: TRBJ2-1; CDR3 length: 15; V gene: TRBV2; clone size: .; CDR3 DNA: TGTGCCAGCAGCCCGGGGGGGGGCGGGTACAATGAGCAGTTCTTC; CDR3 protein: CASSPGGGGYNEQFF
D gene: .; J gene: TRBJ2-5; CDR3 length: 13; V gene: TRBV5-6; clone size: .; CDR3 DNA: TGTGCCAGCAGCTTGGCAGGGTTAGAGACCCAGTACTTC; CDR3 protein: CASSLAGLETQYF
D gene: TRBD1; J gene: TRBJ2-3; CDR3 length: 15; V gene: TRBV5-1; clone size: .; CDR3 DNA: TGCGCCAGCAGCTTGGGACAGGGCTATTCGGATACGCAGTATTTT; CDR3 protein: CASSLGQGYSDTQYF
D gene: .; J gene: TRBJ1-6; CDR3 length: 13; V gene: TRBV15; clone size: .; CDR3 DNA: TGTGCCACCAGCAGAGATGTAGGAGTAGTGGGCCACTTT; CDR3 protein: CATSRDVGVVGHF
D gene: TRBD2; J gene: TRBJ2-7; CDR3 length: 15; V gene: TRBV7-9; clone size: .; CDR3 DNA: TGTGCCAGCAGCTTAGGGACTAGCGTAACCTACGAGCAGTACTTC; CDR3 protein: CASSLGTSVTYEQYF
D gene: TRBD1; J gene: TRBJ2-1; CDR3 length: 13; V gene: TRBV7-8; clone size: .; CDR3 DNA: TGTGCCAGCAGTTTGGACAGGGGTAATGAGCAGTTCTTC; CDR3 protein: CASSLDRGNEQFF
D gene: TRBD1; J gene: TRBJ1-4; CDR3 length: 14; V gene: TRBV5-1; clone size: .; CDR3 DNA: TGCGCCAGCAGCTTGTATGGGACAGTCGAAAAACTGTTTTTT; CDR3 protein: CASSLYGTVEKLFF
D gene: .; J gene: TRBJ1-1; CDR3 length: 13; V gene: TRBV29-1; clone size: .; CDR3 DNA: TGCAGCGTCGCTCAGGGTAGGAACACTGAAGCTTTCTTT; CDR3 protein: CSVAQGRNTEAFF
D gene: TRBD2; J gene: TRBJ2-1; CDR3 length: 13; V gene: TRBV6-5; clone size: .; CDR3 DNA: TGTGCCAGCAGTGGGACTAGCGGGAATTCGAAGTTCTTC; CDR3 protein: CASSGTSGNSKFF
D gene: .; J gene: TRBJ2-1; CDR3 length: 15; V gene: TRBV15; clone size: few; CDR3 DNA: TGTGCCACCAATCAGGACGGGAACTCCTACAATGAGCAGTTCTTC; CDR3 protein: CATNQDGNSYNEQFF
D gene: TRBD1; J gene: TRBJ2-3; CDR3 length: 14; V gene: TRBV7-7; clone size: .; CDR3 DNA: TGTGCTAGCAGCTTGGGACAGGGGACAGATACGCAGTATTTT; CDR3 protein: CASSLGQGTDTQYF
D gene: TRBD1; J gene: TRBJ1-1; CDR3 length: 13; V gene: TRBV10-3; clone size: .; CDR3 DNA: TGTGCCATCAGCGGGACAGAGAACACTGAAGCTTTCTTT; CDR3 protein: CAISGTENTEAFF
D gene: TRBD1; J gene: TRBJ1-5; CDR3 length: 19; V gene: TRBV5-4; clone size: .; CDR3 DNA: TGTGCCAGCAGCTCCCCGGATGGACAGGGGGCCAGGCCAGATCAGCCCCAGCATTTT; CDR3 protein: CASSSPDGQGARPDQPQHF
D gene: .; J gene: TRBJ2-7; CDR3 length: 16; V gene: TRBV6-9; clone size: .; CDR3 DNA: TGTGCCAGCAGTTACAGTCAGGCTGACAACTCCTACGAGCAGTACTTC; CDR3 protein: CASSYSQADNSYEQYF
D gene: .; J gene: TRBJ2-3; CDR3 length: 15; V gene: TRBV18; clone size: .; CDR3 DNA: TGTGCCAGCTCACCCCAAACCTTGGCGGCAGATACGCAGTATTTT; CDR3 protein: CASSPQTLAADTQYF
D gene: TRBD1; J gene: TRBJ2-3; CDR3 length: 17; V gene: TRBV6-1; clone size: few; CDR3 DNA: TGTGCCAGCAGTGTTCTGACCGGGACAGCTACGGCAGATACGCAGTATTTT; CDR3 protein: CASSVLTGTATADTQYF
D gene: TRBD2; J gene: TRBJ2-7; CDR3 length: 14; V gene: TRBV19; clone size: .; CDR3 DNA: TGTGCCAGTAGTAGCACTAGCGGGACCTACGAGCAGTACTTC; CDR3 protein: CASSSTSGTYEQYF
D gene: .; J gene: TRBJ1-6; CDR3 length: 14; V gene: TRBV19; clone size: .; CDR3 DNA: TGTGCCAGTAGACTCGATAGCCCTAATTCACCCCTCCACTTT; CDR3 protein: CASRLDSPNSPLHF
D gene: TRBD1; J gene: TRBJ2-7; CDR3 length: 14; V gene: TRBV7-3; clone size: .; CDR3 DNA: TGTGCCAGCAGCCCCGGGACAGGCTCCTACGAGCAGTACTTC; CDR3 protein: CASSPGTGSYEQYF
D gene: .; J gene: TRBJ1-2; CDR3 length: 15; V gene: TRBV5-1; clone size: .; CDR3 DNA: TGCGCCAGCACCTTTGCCCTGGGAGAAAACTATGGCTACACCTTC; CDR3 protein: CASTFALGENYGYTF
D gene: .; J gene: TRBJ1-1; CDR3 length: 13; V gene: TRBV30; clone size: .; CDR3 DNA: TGTGCCTGGAGTCCAAACGGGAACACTGAAGCTTTCTTT; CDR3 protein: CAWSPNGNTEAFF
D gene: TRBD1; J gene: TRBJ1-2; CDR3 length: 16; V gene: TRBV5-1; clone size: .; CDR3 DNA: TGCGCCAGCAGCTTGCGGGCAGGGGGAGCTAACTATGGCTACACCTTC; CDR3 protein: CASSLRAGGANYGYTF
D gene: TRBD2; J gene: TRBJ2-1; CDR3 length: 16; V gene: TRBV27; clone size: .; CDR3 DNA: TGTGCCAGCAGTTCGATCAGCGGGGGCTCCTACAATGAGCAGTTCTTC; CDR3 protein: CASSSISGGSYNEQFF
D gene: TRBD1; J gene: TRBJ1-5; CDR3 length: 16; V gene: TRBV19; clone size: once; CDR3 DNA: TGTGCCAGTAGTATAGGGGGACAGGGGGCGCGGCAGCCCCAGCATTTT; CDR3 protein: CASSIGGQGARQPQHF
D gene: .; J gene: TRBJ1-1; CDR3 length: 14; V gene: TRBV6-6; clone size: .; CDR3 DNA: TGTGCCAGCAGCCTGAGGAGCGGAGACACTGAAGCTTTCTTT; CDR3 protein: CASSLRSGDTEAFF
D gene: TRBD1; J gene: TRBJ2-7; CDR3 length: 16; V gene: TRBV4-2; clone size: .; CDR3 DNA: TGTGCCAGCAGCCCTCGGACAGGCGATAGCTTCTACGAGCAGTACTTC; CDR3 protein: CASSPRTGDSFYEQYF
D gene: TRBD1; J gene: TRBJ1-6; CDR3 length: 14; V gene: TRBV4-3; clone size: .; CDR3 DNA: TGCGCCAGCAGCCCAGGACAGGATAATTCACCCCTCCACTTT; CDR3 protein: CASSPGQDNSPLHF
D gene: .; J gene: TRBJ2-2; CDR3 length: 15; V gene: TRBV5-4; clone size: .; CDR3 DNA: TGTGCCAGCAGCTTGGAAGGGGTATTGACCGGGGAGCTGTTTTTT; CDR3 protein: CASSLEGVLTGELFF
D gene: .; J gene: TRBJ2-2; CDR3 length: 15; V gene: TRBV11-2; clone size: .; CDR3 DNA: TGTGCCAGCAGCTTAGACTCCAGAAACACCGGGGAGCTGTTTTTT; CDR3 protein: CASSLDSRNTGELFF
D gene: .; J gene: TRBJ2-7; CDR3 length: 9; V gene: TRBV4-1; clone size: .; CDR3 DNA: TGCGCCAGCAGCCAAGACAGCGGCTTC; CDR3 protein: CASSQDSGF
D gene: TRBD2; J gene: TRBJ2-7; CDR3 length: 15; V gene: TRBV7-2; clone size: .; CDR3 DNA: TGTGCCAGCAGCGACTCAGGACTAGCGGGAGGCGAGCAGTACTTC; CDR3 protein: CASSDSGLAGGEQYF
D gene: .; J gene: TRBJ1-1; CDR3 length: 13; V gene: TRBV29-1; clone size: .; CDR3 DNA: TGCAGCGTTGAACTAACAGGGAACCGCGAAGCTTTCTTT; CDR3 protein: CSVELTGNREAFF
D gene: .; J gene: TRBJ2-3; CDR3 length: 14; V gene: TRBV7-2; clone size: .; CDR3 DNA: TGTGCCAGCACCTCTCTAAGTGGCACAGATACGCAGTATTTT; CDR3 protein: CASTSLSGTDTQYF
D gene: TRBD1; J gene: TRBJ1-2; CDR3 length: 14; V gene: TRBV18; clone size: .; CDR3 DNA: TGTGCCAGCTCACCAGAGGGACAGACCTATGGCTACACCTTC; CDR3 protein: CASSPEGQTYGYTF
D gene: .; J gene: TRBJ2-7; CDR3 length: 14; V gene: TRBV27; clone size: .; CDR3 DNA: TGTGCCAGCAGTTTTGTTGGCGGGGCCTACGAGCAGTACTTC; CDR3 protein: CASSFVGGAYEQYF
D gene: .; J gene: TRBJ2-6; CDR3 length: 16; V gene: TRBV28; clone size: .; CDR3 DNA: TGTGCCAGCAGACCTTGGGACACCTCTGGGGCCAACGTCCTGACTTTC; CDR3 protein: CASRPWDTSGANVLTF
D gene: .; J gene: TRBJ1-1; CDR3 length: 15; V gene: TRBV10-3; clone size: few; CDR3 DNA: TGTGCCATCAGTGAGTCGGGGAGGGAGAACACTGAAGCTTTCTTT; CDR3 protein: CAISESGRENTEAFF
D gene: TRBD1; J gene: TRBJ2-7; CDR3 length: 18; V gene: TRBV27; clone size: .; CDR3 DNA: TGTGCCAGCAGTTTATCTATCGCAGGACAGGACCTTACCTACGAGCAGTACTTC; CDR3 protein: CASSLSIAGQDLTYEQYF
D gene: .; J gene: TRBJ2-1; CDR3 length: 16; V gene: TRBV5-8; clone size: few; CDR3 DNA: TGTGCCAGCAGCTCCTCGATAGCGGAGGGCTACAATGAGCAGTTCTTC; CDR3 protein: CASSSSIAEGYNEQFF
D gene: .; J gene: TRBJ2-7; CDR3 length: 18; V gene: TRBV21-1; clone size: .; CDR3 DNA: TGTGCCAGCAGCAAACCTCCACCGGGTAGCGGAGGGCGCCACGAGCAGTACTTC; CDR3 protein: CASSKPPPGSGGRHEQYF
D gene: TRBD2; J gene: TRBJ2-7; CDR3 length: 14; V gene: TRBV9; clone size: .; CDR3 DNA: TGTGCCAGCAGCGTAGGGGGACTAGCGGTCGAGCAGTACTTC; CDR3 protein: CASSVGGLAVEQYF
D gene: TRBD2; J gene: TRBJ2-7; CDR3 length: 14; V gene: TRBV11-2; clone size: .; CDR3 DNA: TGTGCCAGCAGATATATAGCGGGGGGCTACGAGCAGTACTTC; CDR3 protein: CASRYIAGGYEQYF
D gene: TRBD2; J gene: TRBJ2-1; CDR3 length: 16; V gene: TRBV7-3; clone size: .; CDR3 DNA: TGTGCCAGCAGCTTATACCCCGGGACTACCTACAATGAGCAGTTCTTC; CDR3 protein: CASSLYPGTTYNEQFF
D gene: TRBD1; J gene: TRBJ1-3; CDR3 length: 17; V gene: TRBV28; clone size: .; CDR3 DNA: TGTGCCAGCAGTTTATTTTTCCAGAGAACAGGGGAAAACACCATATATTTT; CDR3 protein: CASSLFFQRTGENTIYF
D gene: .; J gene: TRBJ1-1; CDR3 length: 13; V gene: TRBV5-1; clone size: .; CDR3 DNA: TGCGCCAGCAGCTTGGCCCCAGGGGTCCCAGCTTTCTTT; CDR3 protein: CASSLAPGVPAFF
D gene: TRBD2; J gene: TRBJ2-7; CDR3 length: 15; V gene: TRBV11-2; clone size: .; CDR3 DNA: TGTGCCAGCAGCTTGATAGCGGGAGGGTATTACGAGCAGTACTTC; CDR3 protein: CASSLIAGGYYEQYF
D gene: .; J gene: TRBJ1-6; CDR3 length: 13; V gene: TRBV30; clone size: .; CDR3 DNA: TGTGCCTGGAGTATGGGCGATAATTCACCCCTCCACTTT; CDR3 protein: CAWSMGDNSPLHF
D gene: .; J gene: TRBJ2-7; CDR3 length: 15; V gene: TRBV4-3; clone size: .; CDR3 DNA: TGCGCCAGCAGCCAAGAGGGGCGAGGTATCGACGAGCAGTACTTC; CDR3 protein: CASSQEGRGIDEQYF
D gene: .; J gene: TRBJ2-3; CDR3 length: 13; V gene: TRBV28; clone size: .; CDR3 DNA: TGTGCCACCGACAGGTCAAGCACAGATACGCAGTATTTT; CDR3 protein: CATDRSSTDTQYF
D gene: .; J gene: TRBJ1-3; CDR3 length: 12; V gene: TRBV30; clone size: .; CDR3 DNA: TGTGCCTGGAAGGGGACTGGAAACACCATATATTTT; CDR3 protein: CAWKGTGNTIYF
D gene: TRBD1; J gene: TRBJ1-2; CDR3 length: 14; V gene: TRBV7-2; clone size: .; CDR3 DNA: TGTGCCAGCAGCTTAGATTGGACAGGGGAAAGCTACACCTTC; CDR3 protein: CASSLDWTGESYTF
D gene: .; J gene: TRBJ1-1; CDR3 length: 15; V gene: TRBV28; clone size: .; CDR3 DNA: TGTGCCAGCAGCCCGTGGACAGATACGAACACTGAAGCTTTCTTT; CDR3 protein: CASSPWTDTNTEAFF